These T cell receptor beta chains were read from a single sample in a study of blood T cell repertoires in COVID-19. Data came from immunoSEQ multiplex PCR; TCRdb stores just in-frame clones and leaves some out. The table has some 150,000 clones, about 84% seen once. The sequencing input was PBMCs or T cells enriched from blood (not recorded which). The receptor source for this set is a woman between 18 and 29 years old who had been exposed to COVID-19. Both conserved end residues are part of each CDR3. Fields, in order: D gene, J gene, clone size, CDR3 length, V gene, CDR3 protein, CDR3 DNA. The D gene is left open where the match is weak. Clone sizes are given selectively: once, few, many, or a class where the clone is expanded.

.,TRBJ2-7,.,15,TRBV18,CASSLLGLPTYEQYF,TGTGCCAGCTCACTATTGGGACTCCCTACCTACGAGCAGTACTTC
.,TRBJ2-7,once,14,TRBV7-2,CASSLAADSYEQYF,TGTGCCAGCAGCTTAGCCGCAGACTCCTACGAGCAGTACTTC
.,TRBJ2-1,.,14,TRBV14,CASSQVLSGNEQFF,TGTGCCAGCAGCCAAGTCCTCTCGGGGAATGAGCAGTTCTTC
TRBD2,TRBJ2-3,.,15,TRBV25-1,CASSDPAGALDTQYF,TGTGCCAGCAGTGACCCAGCGGGAGCACTGGATACGCAGTATTTT
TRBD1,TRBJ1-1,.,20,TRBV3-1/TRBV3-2,CASSQDGRGGAGGMNTEAFF,TGTGCCAGCAGCCAAGATGGTCGAGGGGGCGCGGGAGGGATGAACACTGAAGCTTTCTTT
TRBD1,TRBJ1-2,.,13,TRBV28,CASSPGQGPGYTF,TGTGCCAGCAGCCCGGGACAGGGGCCTGGCTACACCTTC
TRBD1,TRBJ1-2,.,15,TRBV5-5,CASSLSRGRNYGYTF,TGTGCCAGCAGCTTATCCAGGGGGCGAAACTATGGCTACACCTTC
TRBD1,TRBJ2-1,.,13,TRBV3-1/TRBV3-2,CASSPRTGNEQFF,TGTGCCAGCAGCCCTCGGACAGGCAATGAGCAGTTCTTC
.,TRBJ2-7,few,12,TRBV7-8,CASSPQAYEQYF,TGTGCCAGCAGCCCCCAGGCCTACGAGCAGTACTTC
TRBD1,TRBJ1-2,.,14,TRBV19,CATHPRDRYYGYTF,TGTGCCACCCACCCCCGGGACAGATACTATGGCTACACCTTC
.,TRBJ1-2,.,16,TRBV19,CASSTPPTVQATGYTF,TGTGCCAGTAGTACCCCCCCCACAGTGCAGGCGACGGGCTACACCTTC
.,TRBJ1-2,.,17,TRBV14,CASSQEGLTGQLYGYTF,TGTGCCAGCAGCCAAGAAGGGCTCACTGGACAGCTCTATGGCTACACCTTC
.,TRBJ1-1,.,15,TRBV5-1,CASSLKGVANTEAFF,TGCGCCAGCAGCTTGAAGGGAGTTGCGAACACTGAAGCTTTCTTT
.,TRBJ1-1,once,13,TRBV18,CASSPGSPLEAFF,TGTGCCAGCTCACCGGGCTCACCCCTTGAAGCTTTCTTT
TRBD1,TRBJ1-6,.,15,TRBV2,CASMDRGPPFGTLHF,TGTGCCAGCATGGACAGGGGGCCCCCCTTCGGCACCCTCCACTTT
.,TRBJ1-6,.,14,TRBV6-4,CASSEGFRGSPLHF,TGTGCCAGCAGTGAGGGTTTCAGGGGCTCACCCCTCCACTTT
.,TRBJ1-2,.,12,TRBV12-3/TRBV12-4,CASRKTTRGYTF,TGTGCCAGCAGGAAAACGACGAGGGGCTACACCTTC
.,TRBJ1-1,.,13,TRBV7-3,CASSSQGMTEAFF,TGTGCCAGCTCCTCACAGGGCATGACTGAAGCTTTCTTT
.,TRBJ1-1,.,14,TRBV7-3,CASSLQGGGTEAFF,TGTGCCAGCAGCTTACAGGGAGGAGGCACTGAAGCTTTCTTT
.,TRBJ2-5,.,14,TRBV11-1,CASSLAGSQETQYF,TGTGCCAGCAGTCTTGCGGGGAGCCAAGAGACCCAGTACTTC
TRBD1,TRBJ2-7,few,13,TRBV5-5,CASSYQGAYEQYF,TGTGCCAGCAGCTATCAGGGGGCCTACGAGCAGTACTTC
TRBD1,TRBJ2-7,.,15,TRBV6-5,CASRSMTGGPYEQYF,TGTGCCAGCAGATCTATGACAGGGGGCCCCTACGAGCAGTACTTC